This T cell receptor beta chain was captured in a study of human T cells and chemical hapten exposure. Across the whole study: Patients were mainly female, each with alopecia areata, totalis or universalis.

This sample's time point: patch test 2, 6 weeks after DPC sensitization. The treatment is: therapeutic diphenylcyclopropenone sensitization with weekly scalp DPC. Findings of the study overall: Donor immune responses may differ from healthy people's, since all donors had alopecia.

The germline V and J ends were trimmed by 3 bases and 1 base, with 9 bases remaining between them. The germline V gene has CDR1 DFQATT and CDR2 SNEGSKA (reference sequence). There are 14 residues in the CDR3. This clonotype was counted a few times. The antigen remains undetermined. TCRdb processed the RACE reads anew with MiXCR; each CDR3 protein has one entry. The data show approximately 120,000 distinct CDR3 sequences, with roughly a tenth seen just once and 3% to 3.5% held by the top ten. The sequence derives from a woman aged 40 to 50 with alopecia areata. Some clones in this sample may be carry-over from other donors' samples. This rearrangement joins TRBV20-1 to TRBJ2-2; D is uncertain. Specimen: whole blood, collected in connection with sensitization to the hapten diphenylcyclopropenone (DPC). Written as DNA, the CDR3 is TGCAGTGCTAGGCACAGCCTGAACACCGGGGAGCTGTTTTTT. Residues: CSARHSLNTGELFF.